This T cell receptor beta chain was captured by sequencing in a study of T-cell reconstitution after alpha-beta-depleted transplantation in children. Study conclusions and caveats: Day-60 TCRbeta diversity that was high in some patients was derived from surviving recipient T cells and thymic progenitors.

Unique molecular identifiers were incorporated during preparation of the TCRbeta library. TCRdb analysed the PCR reads with MiXCR anew, one entry per CDR3 protein. The sample contains 540,000 or so distinct CDR3 sequences, 20% to 25% of which appear only once. This clonotype was detected a few times. Its antigen is unidentified. This CDR3 region has 17 residues. V trimming: 1 base; J trimming: 0 bases; junction bases outside the gene matches: 9. Per germline, CDR1 SGHNT and CDR2 YYREEE (reference sequence). Sequencing was performed on PBMCs, mostly from graft donor cells, taken 360 days after TCRalphabeta/CD19-depleted stem cell transplant. The V call is TRBV5-4, the J call TRBJ2-5; 7 nucleotides line up with TRBD2. The receptor comes from a boy less than two years old who had a stem cell transplant for acute myeloid leukemia, so the T cells may come from the graft donor. The CDR3 DNA sequence: TGTGCCAGCAGCTTGAGTCTAGCGGCCTCGTACCAAGAGACCCAGTACTTC. This codes for CASSLSLAASYQETQYF.